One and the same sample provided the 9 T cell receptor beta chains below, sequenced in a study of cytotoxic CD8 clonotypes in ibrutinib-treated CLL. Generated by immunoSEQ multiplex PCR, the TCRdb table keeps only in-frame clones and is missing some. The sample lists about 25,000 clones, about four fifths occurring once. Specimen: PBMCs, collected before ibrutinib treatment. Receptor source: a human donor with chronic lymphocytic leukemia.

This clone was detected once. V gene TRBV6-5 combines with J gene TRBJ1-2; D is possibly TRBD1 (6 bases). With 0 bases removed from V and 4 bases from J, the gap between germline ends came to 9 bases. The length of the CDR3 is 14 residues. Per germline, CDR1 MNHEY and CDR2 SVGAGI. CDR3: CASSYSGGGYGYTF. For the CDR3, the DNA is TGTGCCAGCAGTTACTCGGGGGGCGGCTATGGCTACACCTTC.

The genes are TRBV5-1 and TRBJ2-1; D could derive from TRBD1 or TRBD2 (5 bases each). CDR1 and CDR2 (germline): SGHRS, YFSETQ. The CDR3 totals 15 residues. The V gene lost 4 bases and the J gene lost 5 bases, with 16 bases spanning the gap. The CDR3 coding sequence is TGCGCCAGCAGCCCAACTTTGAGGGGTGACAATGAGCAGTTCTTC. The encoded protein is CASSPTLRGDNEQFF.

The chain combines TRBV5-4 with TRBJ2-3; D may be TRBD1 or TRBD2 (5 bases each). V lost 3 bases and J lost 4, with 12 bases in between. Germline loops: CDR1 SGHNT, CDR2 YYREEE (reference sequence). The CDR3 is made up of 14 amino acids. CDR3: CASSSEGRPDTQYF. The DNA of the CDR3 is TGTGCCAGCAGCTCAGAGGGGCGTCCAGATACGCAGTATTTT.

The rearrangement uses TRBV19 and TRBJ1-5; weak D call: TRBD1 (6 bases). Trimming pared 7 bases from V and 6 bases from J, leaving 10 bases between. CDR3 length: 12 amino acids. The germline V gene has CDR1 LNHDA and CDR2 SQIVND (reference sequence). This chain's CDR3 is CASNREGQPQHF. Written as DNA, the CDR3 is TGTGCCAGTAACAGGGAAGGTCAGCCCCAGCATTTT.

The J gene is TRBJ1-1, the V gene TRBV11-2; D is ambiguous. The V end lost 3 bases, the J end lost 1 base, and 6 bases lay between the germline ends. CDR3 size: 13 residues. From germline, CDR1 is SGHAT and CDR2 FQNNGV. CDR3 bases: TGTGCCAGCAGCTTGGGAAGGAACACTGAAGCTTTCTTT. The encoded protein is CASSLGRNTEAFF.

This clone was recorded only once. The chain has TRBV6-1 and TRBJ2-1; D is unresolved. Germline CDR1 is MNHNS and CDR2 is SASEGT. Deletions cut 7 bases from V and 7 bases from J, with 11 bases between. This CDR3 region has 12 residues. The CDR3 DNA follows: TGTGCCAGCACGCCTACAAAAAATGAGCAGTTCTTC. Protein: CASTPTKNEQFF.

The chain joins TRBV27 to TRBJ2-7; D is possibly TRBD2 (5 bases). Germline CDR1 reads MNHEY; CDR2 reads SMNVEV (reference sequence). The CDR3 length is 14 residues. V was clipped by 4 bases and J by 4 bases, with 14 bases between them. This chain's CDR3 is CASSSPGSWYEQYF. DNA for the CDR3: TGTGCCAGCAGTTCCCCGGGGAGCTGGTACGAGCAGTACTTC.

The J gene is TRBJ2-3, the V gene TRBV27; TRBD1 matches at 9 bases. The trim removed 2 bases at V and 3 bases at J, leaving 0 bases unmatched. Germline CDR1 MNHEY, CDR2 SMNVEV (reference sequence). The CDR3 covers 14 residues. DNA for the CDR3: TGTGCCAGCAGTTTAGGGACAGGGACAGATACGCAGTATTTT. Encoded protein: CASSLGTGTDTQYF.

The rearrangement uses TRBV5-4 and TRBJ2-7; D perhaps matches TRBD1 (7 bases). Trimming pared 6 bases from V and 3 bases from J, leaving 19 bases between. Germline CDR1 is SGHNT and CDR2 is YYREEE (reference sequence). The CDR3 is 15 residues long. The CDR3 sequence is CASIDREGGFYEQYF. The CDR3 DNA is TGTGCCAGCATCGACAGGGAAGGGGGGTTCTACGAGCAGTACTTC.